These 2 T cell receptor beta chains were sequenced from one sample in a study of cytomegalovirus exposure and HLA in healthy donors. Produced via immunoSEQ multiplex PCR; TCRdb's table is partial and in-frame only. The sample consists of more than 250,000 clones, about 90% of them appearing once. The material sequenced was PBMCs. The receptor source for this set is a woman under 40 in good health and CMV-seronegative.

This sequence joins TRBV27 and TRBJ1-5; 8 positions agree with TRBD1. The CDR3 is made up of 18 amino acids. Germline V CDR1 and CDR2: MNHEY, SMNVEV (reference sequence). Trimming cost V 5 bases and J 3 bases; bases outside gene matches: 15. The DNA of the CDR3 is TGTGCCAGCAGTCCATTGCCCAGGGACAGGAGACACAATCAGCCCCAGCATTTT. It codes for CASSPLPRDRRHNQPQHF.

The rearrangement links TRBV5-6 to TRBJ2-1, with TRBD2 matching over 9 bases. J gave up 8 bases and V 3 bases, and 6 bases lay outside the gene matches. CDR1 is SGHDT, CDR2 YYEEEE, per germline. This CDR3 is 14 amino acids long. CDR3 loop: CASSSRGGRDEQFF. CDR3 DNA sequence: TGTGCCAGCAGCTCCCGTGGCGGGAGGGATGAGCAGTTCTTC. Based on the CDR3 plus reference TRBV5-6 and TRBJ2-1, the full variable domain is DAGVTQSPTHLIKTRGQQVTLRCSPKSGHDTVSWYQQALGQGPQFIFQYYEEEERQRGNFPDRFSGHQFPNYSSELNVNALLLGDSALYLCASSSRGGRDEQFFGPGTRLTVL.